A single sample gave rise to the 25 T cell receptor beta chains below, sequenced in a study of blood T cell repertoires in COVID-19. Profiling relied on immunoSEQ multiplex PCR, and the TCRdb table lists in-frame clones only, not all of them. The sample has some 300,000 clones; around 88% are singletons. Sequencing input: peripheral blood. All receptors come from a woman aged 30 to 39 who had recovered from COVID-19.

The rearrangement links TRBV10-3 to TRBJ1-5; no reliable D call. Deletions cut 2 bases from V and 8 bases from J, with 13 bases between. This CDR3 has 14 amino acids. Germline CDR1 and CDR2: ENHRY and SYGVKD. The CDR3 spells CAISEVGYQEPQHF. The CDR3 coding sequence is TGTGCCATCAGTGAGGTAGGATACCAGGAGCCCCAGCATTTT.

V and J are TRBV18 and TRBJ2-7; possibly TRBD2 for D (5 bases). The germline V gene encodes CDR1 KGHSH and CDR2 LQKENI. V lost 2 bases to trimming and J lost 9 bases, with 29 bases between them. This CDR3 is built from 18 residues. This CDR3 reads CASSPTISKRLGEIGQYF. The CDR3 bases are TGTGCCAGCTCACCAACGATTTCAAAGAGACTGGGAGAGATCGGGCAGTACTTC.

The CDR3 sequence is CASSLYGPGGYTF. Here the CDR3 DNA reads TGTGCCAGCAGTTTATACGGGCCAGGGGGCTACACCTTC. The chain has TRBV28 and TRBJ1-2, with D perhaps TRBD1 (5 bases). This CDR3 comprises 13 residues. V gave up 1 base and J gave up 8 bases, with 11 bases separating them. Germline V gene lookup returns CDR1 MDHEN and CDR2 SYDVKM.

The count of this clone is one. V usage is TRBV5-6 and J usage is TRBJ1-2; no clear D gene. The V and J ends lost 0 bases and 1 base respectively, with 13 bases between them. The germline V gene has CDR1 SGHDT and CDR2 YYEEEE. CDR3 size: 16 residues. CDR3 sequence (DNA): TGTGCCAGCAGCTTGGTTTGGTCTGAGTATAACTATGGCTACACCTTC. It encodes CASSLVWSEYNYGYTF.

This chain links TRBV7-9 with TRBJ1-4; no definite D call. V was shortened by 3 bases and J by 4 bases, with 3 bases between the two germline ends. The germline gives CDR1 SEHNR, CDR2 FQNEAQ (reference sequence). CDR3 length: 12 residues. The CDR3 region has the DNA TGTGCCAGCAGCTTCAATAATGAAAAACTGTTTTTT. Translation: CASSFNNEKLFF. Filled out from reference TRBV7-9 and TRBJ1-4, the complete variable domain reads DTGVSQNPRHKITKRGQNVTFRCDPISEHNRLYWYRQTLGQGPEFLTYFQNEAQLEKSRLLSDRFSAERPKGSFSTLEIQRTEQGDSAMYLCASSFNNEKLFFGSGTQLSVL.

The gene calls are TRBV30 and TRBJ1-1, with D unresolved. V dropped 2 bases and J dropped 1 base, with 14 bases sitting between them. CDR3 length equals 15 residues. From germline, CDR1 is GTSNPN and CDR2 SVGIG (reference sequence). CDR3 in amino acids: CAWSQWPRGNTEAFF. DNA for the CDR3: TGTGCCTGGAGTCAGTGGCCTCGGGGGAACACTGAAGCTTTCTTT.

V gene TRBV7-3 combines with J gene TRBJ2-3; the D gene is possibly TRBD2 (5 bases). The V and J ends lost 5 bases and 4 bases respectively, with 13 bases between them. Germline CDR1 and CDR2: SGHTA and FQGTGA. This CDR3 contains 14 residues. The CDR3 sequence: CASSPSSSSDTQYF. DNA for the CDR3: TGTGCCAGCAGCCCCAGTTCTAGCTCAGATACGCAGTATTTT.

The chain links TRBV6-2 or TRBV6-3 to TRBJ1-2; D is unresolved. Looked up from germline, CDR1 is MNHEY and CDR2 is SVGEGT. The V end lost 6 bases, the J end lost 6 bases, and 11 bases lay between the germline ends. This CDR3 has 12 amino acids. CDR3 bases: TGTGCCAGCAGCATAGGAGCTGATGGCTACACCTTC. The encoded protein is CASSIGADGYTF.

This rearrangement joins TRBV18 to TRBJ1-5; 9 bases align to TRBD1. Germline V gene data show CDR1 as KGHSH and CDR2 as LQKENI. V lost 3 bases, J lost 5 bases, and 2 bases stayed unmatched. The length of the CDR3 is 14 residues. CDR3 in amino acids: CASSPRQGDQPQHF. In nucleotides, the CDR3 is TGTGCCAGCTCACCGCGACAGGGGGATCAGCCCCAGCATTTT.

The chain couples TRBV3-1 (or the pseudogene TRBV3-2) to TRBJ2-1, with a weak D call TRBD2 (5 bases). Trimming took 7 bases from V and 8 from J, leaving 18 bases between them. The germline V gene encodes CDR1 LGHDT and CDR2 YNNKEL (reference sequence). CDR3 size: 14 residues. CDR3 sequence reads: CASKPRRSDHEQFF. In DNA, the CDR3 is TGTGCCAGCAAACCTCGGAGGAGTGACCATGAGCAGTTCTTC.

The chain carries TRBV7-2 and TRBJ1-1, with D perhaps TRBD1 (6 bases). The length of the CDR3 is 15 residues. The V gene lost 5 bases and the J gene lost 3 bases, with 16 bases spanning the gap. Germline V lookup: CDR1 SGHTA, CDR2 FQGNSA. Written as DNA, the CDR3 is TGTGCCAGCAGCCCGGGACACCTACGGTACACTGAAGCTTTCTTT. Its protein is CASSPGHLRYTEAFF. The full variable domain, its missing parts supplied by reference TRBV7-2 and TRBJ1-1, is GAGVSQSPSNKVTEKGKDVELRCDPISGHTALYWYRQSLGQGLEFLIYFQGNSAPDKSGLPSDRFSAERTGGSVSTLTIQRTQQEDSAVYLCASSPGHLRYTEAFFGQGTRLTVV.

This chain uses TRBV3-1 (or the pseudogene TRBV3-2) with TRBJ1-4, with 7 bases aligning to TRBD1. The V and J ends lost 1 base and 3 bases, in that order; junction bases with no gene match: 11. The CDR3 runs to 18 residues. Germline V CDR1 and CDR2: LGHDT, YNNKEL (reference sequence). CDR3 in DNA: TGTGCCAGCAGCCAAGGGGGGAGACAGGGTTGGTCTAATGAAAAACTGTTTTTT. As protein: CASSQGGRQGWSNEKLFF.

The V gene is TRBV5-1, the J gene TRBJ1-4; 12 bases map to TRBD1. Germline-derived CDR1 and CDR2 are SGHRS and YFSETQ. After removal of 4 bases from V and 4 bases from J, the junction contained 8 bases not matched to a gene. This CDR3 contains 17 residues. CDR3 in amino acids: CASSRRDRGRINEKLFF. CDR3 coding DNA: TGCGCCAGCAGCCGACGGGACAGGGGGCGTATTAATGAAAAACTGTTTTTT.

The chain recombines TRBV11-1 with TRBJ2-2; D possibly corresponds to TRBD1 (5 bases). The CDR3 spans 16 residues. Germline assignment: CDR1 SGHAT and CDR2 FQDESV (reference sequence). The V end was cut by 2 bases, the J end by 0 bases, with 10 bases between. CDR3 nucleotides: TGTGCCAGCAGCTTATTGCCAGGGACGAACACCGGGGAGCTGTTTTTT. This codes for CASSLLPGTNTGELFF.

J is TRBJ2-7 and V is TRBV6-5; D not certain. The CDR3 is 12 residues long. CDR1 is MNHEY and CDR2 is SVGAGI in the germline V gene. Trimming left V 5 bases short and J 3 bases short, with 8 bases between. The CDR3 DNA sequence: TGTGCCAGCAGTATTAGGAGCTACGAGCAGTACTTC. Amino acid sequence: CASSIRSYEQYF.

The V gene is TRBV19, the J gene TRBJ1-5; D is undetermined. Germline V lookup: CDR1 LNHDA, CDR2 SQIVND (reference sequence). The CDR3 is made up of 14 amino acids. V lost 6 bases and J lost 0, with 9 bases in between. In DNA, the CDR3 is TGTGCCAGTAGCCCGCGGTATAGCAATCAGCCCCAGCATTTT. This translates into CASSPRYSNQPQHF.

This clone has just a few counts. The chain joins TRBV12-3 or TRBV12-4 to TRBJ2-1; tentative D call: TRBD1 (5 bases). Trimming stripped 3 bases from V and 7 bases from J, with 10 bases between. The CDR3 runs 13 residues. The CDR3: CASSLFQGNEQFF. The CDR3 DNA reads as TGTGCCAGCAGTTTGTTTCAGGGAAATGAGCAGTTCTTC.

The chain joins TRBV5-4 to TRBJ2-1, with 7 bases matching TRBD2. Germline-derived CDR1 and CDR2 are SGHNT and YYREEE (reference sequence). CDR3 length equals 13 residues. The J segment lost 7 bases and the V segment lost 4 bases, leaving 5 bases of the junction unmatched. The CDR3 sequence is CASSPWTSNEQFF. DNA of the CDR3: TGTGCCAGCAGCCCCTGGACTAGTAATGAGCAGTTCTTC.

This clone was counted a single time. This chain joins TRBV10-3 and TRBJ2-7, with 10 bases that match TRBD1. This CDR3 has 12 residues. Losses at the gene ends were 11 bases for V and 2 bases for J; bases not matched to a gene: 3. Germline CDR1 and CDR2: ENHRY and SYGVKD. The chain's CDR3 is CALGQGTYEQYF. The CDR3 DNA reads TGTGCCTTGGGACAGGGGACCTACGAGCAGTACTTC.

The chain is built from TRBV30 and TRBJ1-4; TRBD1 might be the D (5 bases). The CDR3 loop spans 17 amino acids. V was shortened by 1 base and J by 0 bases, with 15 bases between the two germline ends. Per germline, CDR1 GTSNPN and CDR2 SVGIG (reference sequence). In DNA, the CDR3 is TGTGCCTGGAGTGCCCCTTTTCCCAGGGCAACTAATGAAAAACTGTTTTTT. It specifies CAWSAPFPRATNEKLFF.

The CDR3 DNA reads TGTGCCAGCAGGCCTGATCGAAGTAGCGGGGTGACAGATACGCAGTATTTT. Protein: CASRPDRSSGVTDTQYF. The chain has TRBV3-1 (or the pseudogene TRBV3-2) and TRBJ2-3; the match to TRBD2 covers 8 bases. V was clipped by 6 bases and J by 3 bases; unmatched bases: 14. The CDR3 covers 17 residues. Germline CDR1 and CDR2: LGHDT and YNNKEL (reference sequence).

This clone was seen once. The chain recombines TRBV5-8 with TRBJ2-7; 8 bases match TRBD1. The germline gives CDR1 SGHTS, CDR2 YDEGEE. J lost 2 bases, V lost 4 bases, and 8 bases had no gene match. CDR3 length: 15 amino acids. CDR3 nucleotide sequence: TGTGCCAGCAGCCCTGGACAGGGCCTAACCTACGAGCAGTACTTC. Its translation is CASSPGQGLTYEQYF.

The chain carries TRBV27 and TRBJ1-5; no reliable D call. CDR1 is MNHEY and CDR2 is SMNVEV in the germline V gene (reference sequence). There are 14 residues in the CDR3. V lost 2 bases to trimming and J lost 5 bases, with 10 bases between them. CDR3 nucleotide sequence: TGTGCCAGCAGTTTAGTGCCCGGGGATCAGCCCCAGCATTTT. Residues: CASSLVPGDQPQHF.

The chain joins TRBV7-9 to TRBJ1-1; TRBD1 is a possible D gene (5 bases). Deletions cut 2 bases from V and 7 bases from J, with 11 bases between. Germline V gene data show CDR1 as SEHNR and CDR2 as FQNEAQ (reference sequence). The CDR3 runs 13 residues. The CDR3 region is CASSLSSGGEAFF. The CDR3 DNA reads TGTGCCAGCAGCTTATCATCCGGGGGTGAAGCTTTCTTT. Combining the CDR3 with reference TRBV7-9 and TRBJ1-1 gives the whole variable domain DTGVSQNPRHKITKRGQNVTFRCDPISEHNRLYWYRQTLGQGPEFLTYFQNEAQLEKSRLLSDRFSAERPKGSFSTLEIQRTEQGDSAMYLCASSLSSGGEAFFGQGTRLTVV.

The chain links TRBV4-2 to TRBJ2-7, with 11 bases matching TRBD2. Germline CDR1 is LGHNA and CDR2 is YNFKEQ. This CDR3 is built from 19 residues. J gave up 0 bases and V 1 base, and 11 bases lay outside the gene matches. The CDR3: CASSQARRGLADSSYEQYF. The CDR3 region has the DNA TGTGCCAGCAGCCAAGCTAGAAGGGGACTAGCGGACAGCTCCTACGAGCAGTACTTC.